What follows describes a single T cell receptor (beta chain). Its cognate antigen is unknown. V was clipped by 0 bases and J by 12 bases, with 16 bases between them. The CDR3 loop spans 14 amino acids. CDR1 SGHRS and CDR2 YFSETQ come from the germline V gene. The sample originates from a study of blood T cells in healthy people across ages. Study-wide findings and caveats: Leaving the PBMCs unsorted stopped any conclusive comparison of naive versus antigen-experienced cells.

The authors ran a second PCR of roughly 7 to 11 cycles using a sample-barcoded 5' primer and a J-beta primer mix. Each single sample gave us at least 2.5 million CDR3-containing paired-end reads. TCRdb itself ran the 5' RACE reads through MiXCR, one entry per CDR3 protein. The sample has approximately 2,000,000 distinct CDR3 sequences; 35% to 50% are singletons. Sequencing was carried out using blood. This TCR was recovered from a human donor in good health. The chain employs TRBV5-1 and TRBJ2-1; the D call may be TRBD1 or TRBD2 (5 bases each). CDR3 bases: TGCGCCAGCAGCTTGGAGTTGGGGGAGTGGGGGCAGTTCTTC. Amino acid sequence: CASSLELGEWGQFF.